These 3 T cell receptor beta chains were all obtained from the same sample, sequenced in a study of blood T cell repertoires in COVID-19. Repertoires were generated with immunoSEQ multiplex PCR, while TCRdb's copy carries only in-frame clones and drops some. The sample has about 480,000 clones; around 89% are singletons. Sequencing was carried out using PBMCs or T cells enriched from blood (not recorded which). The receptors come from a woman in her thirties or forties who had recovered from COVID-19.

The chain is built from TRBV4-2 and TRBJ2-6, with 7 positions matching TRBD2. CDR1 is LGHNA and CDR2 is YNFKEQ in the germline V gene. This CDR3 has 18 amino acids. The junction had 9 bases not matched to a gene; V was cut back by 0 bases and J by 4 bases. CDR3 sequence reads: CASSQDSGRSGGANVLTF. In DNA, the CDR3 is TGTGCCAGCAGCCAAGATTCCGGGAGGTCGGGAGGGGCCAACGTCCTGACTTTC.

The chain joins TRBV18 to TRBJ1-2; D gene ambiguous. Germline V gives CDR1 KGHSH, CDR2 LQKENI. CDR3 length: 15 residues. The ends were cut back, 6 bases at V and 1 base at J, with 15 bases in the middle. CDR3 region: CASSLTLESNYGYTF. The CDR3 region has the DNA TGTGCCAGCTCCCTAACCCTCGAGAGTAACTATGGCTACACCTTC.

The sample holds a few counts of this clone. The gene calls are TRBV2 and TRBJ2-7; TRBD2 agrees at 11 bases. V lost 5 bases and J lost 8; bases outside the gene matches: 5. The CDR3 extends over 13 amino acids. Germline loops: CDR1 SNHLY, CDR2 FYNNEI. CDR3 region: CASSLRLAGKQYF. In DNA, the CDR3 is TGTGCCAGCAGTCTTAGACTAGCGGGAAAGCAGTACTTC. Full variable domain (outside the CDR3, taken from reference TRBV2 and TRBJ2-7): EPEVTQTPSHQVTQMGQEVILRCVPISNHLYFYWYRQILGQKVEFLVSFYNNEISEKSEIFDDQFSVERPDGSNFTLKIRSTKLEDSAMYFCASSLRLAGKQYFGPGTRLTVT.